These T cell receptor beta chains were read from a single sample in a study of blood T cell repertoires in COVID-19. The repertoire was sequenced with immunoSEQ multiplex PCR; TCRdb's copy has only in-frame clones and lacks some. The table lists 75,000 to 90,000 clones, around four fifths of them singletons, with more than 15% in the top ten. Sequencing was performed on peripheral blood. The origin of the receptors is an elderly man with active or convalescent COVID-19. CDR3s include the opening cysteine and the closing phenylalanine or tryptophan. Fields, in order: D gene, V gene, J gene, clone size, CDR3 DNA, CDR3 protein. D genes are given only for firm matches. Size values are once, few and many counts, or a class for expanded clones, and some rows have none.

>-|TRBV28|TRBJ2-1|-
TGTGCCAGCAGCACACAGGGACCACAATATGAGCAGTTCTTC
CASSTQGPQYEQFF
>TRBD2|TRBV5-1|TRBJ2-2|-
TGCGCCAGCAGCTTGGGGACTAGCGGGACCGGGGAGCTGTTTTTT
CASSLGTSGTGELFF
>-|TRBV5-1|TRBJ2-5|-
TGCGCCAGCACCCAGGGCCCGGGAGAGACCCAGTACTTC
CASTQGPGETQYF
>-|TRBV28|TRBJ2-5|-
TGTGCCAGCAGCTTAGAGGGAGCCCAAGAGACCCAGTACTTC
CASSLEGAQETQYF
>TRBD2|TRBV6-1|TRBJ2-3|-
TGTGCCAGCAGTGGAGAGCTAGCGGGGCGGGCAGATACGCAGTATTTT
CASSGELAGRADTQYF
>TRBD1|TRBV6-5|TRBJ1-2|-
TGTGCCAGCAGTCGCCGGACAGGGGACCTCTGGGGCTACACCTTC
CASSRRTGDLWGYTF
>-|TRBV28|TRBJ1-1|-
TGTGCCAGCAGTTACAAACAGGCGAGTGGAACTGAAGCTTTCTTT
CASSYKQASGTEAFF
>TRBD2|TRBV19|TRBJ2-3|once
TGTGCCAGTAGTAGTGGCGCGGGAGGAAGGGTCCCAGATACGCAGTATTTT
CASSSGAGGRVPDTQYF
>-|TRBV5-4|TRBJ1-3|once
TGTGCCAGCAGCCCTCATACAGGGATAAGTGGAAACACCATATATTTT
CASSPHTGISGNTIYF
>-|TRBV2|TRBJ2-2|few
TGTGCCAGCAGTGAAAGGGCAGAGGGCACCGGGGAGCTGTTTTTT
CASSERAEGTGELFF
>-|TRBV6-6|TRBJ1-1|-
TGTGCCAGCAGACAGATCAGGGGTCGGAACACTGAAGCTTTCTTT
CASRQIRGRNTEAFF
>-|TRBV24-1|TRBJ1-2|-
TGTGCCACCAGCGGGACACCTGAAACCACTGGCTACACCTTC
CATSGTPETTGYTF
>TRBD2|TRBV30|TRBJ2-3|few
TGTGCCTGGACCCGCCCCGGGCTAGCGGGGGTCACAGATACGCAGTATTTT
CAWTRPGLAGVTDTQYF
>-|TRBV9|TRBJ1-6|few
TGTGCCAGCAGCGTAGCTGAGAATTCACCCCTCCACTTT
CASSVAENSPLHF
>-|TRBV2|TRBJ2-2|few
TGTGCCAGCAGTGATTCCAGGGCGAACACCGGGGAGCTGTTTTTT
CASSDSRANTGELFF
>TRBD1|TRBV19|TRBJ2-5|-
TGTGCCACCGGACAGGGGCGAGGGACCCAGTACTTC
CATGQGRGTQYF
>-|TRBV4-2|TRBJ2-4|-
TGTGCCAGCAGCCCTCCTTTGTCGGACTTTAGGTACTTC
CASSPPLSDFRYF
>-|TRBV30|TRBJ2-1|-
TGTGCCTGGAGTGTACAAGGGGGGGACAATGAGCAGTTCTTC
CAWSVQGGDNEQFF
>-|TRBV19|TRBJ1-3|once
TGTGCCAGTAGCCTCGGAGGGGCAAACTCTGGAAACACCATATATTTT
CASSLGGANSGNTIYF
>-|TRBV5-5|TRBJ2-2|once
TGTGCCAGCAGCTTGGGCCGAATTGGAGTCTATCCCGGGGAGCTGTTTTTT
CASSLGRIGVYPGELFF
>-|TRBV14|TRBJ2-3|-
TGTGCCAGCAGCCAAGTTCTAACCAGCACAGATACGCAGTATTTT
CASSQVLTSTDTQYF
>TRBD1|TRBV9|TRBJ2-2|-
TGTGCCAGCAGCTTGACAGGGGCCGGGGAGCTGTTTTTT
CASSLTGAGELFF
>-|TRBV19|TRBJ2-1|-
TGTGCCAGTAGTATGATAGGTGTGGACTCCTCCTACAATGAGCAGTTCTTC
CASSMIGVDSSYNEQFF
>TRBD1|TRBV6-6|TRBJ1-3|few
TGTGCCAGCAGCCCGACAGGGCAAAATGGAAACACCATATATTTT
CASSPTGQNGNTIYF
>TRBD1|TRBV18|TRBJ1-5|few
TGTGCCAGCTCACCACTTTCAGGGGGCGTTAATCAGCCCCAGCATTTT
CASSPLSGGVNQPQHF
>TRBD2|TRBV5-1|TRBJ2-1|once
TGCGCCAGCAGCTGGGGTGGGACTAGCGGGAGCGATGAGCAGTTCTTC
CASSWGGTSGSDEQFF
>-|TRBV27|TRBJ1-1|-
TGTGCCAGCAGTTCGCCTTCAGGGGAGGGCACTGAAGCTTTCTTT
CASSSPSGEGTEAFF
>-|TRBV28|TRBJ1-2|once
TGTGCCAGCCAAGGGACACTTTATGGCTACACCTTC
CASQGTLYGYTF
>TRBD1|TRBV24-1|TRBJ1-5|-
TGTGCCACCAGTGATGGGGGACAGGGAGACAATCAGCCCCAGCATTTT
CATSDGGQGDNQPQHF
>-|TRBV5-1|TRBJ2-3|-
TGCGCCAGCAGCTTGGCAGGCGGGAGCACAGATACGCAGTATTTT
CASSLAGGSTDTQYF
>TRBD2|TRBV19|TRBJ2-1|-
TGTGCCAGTAGTATAGTGGCGGGAGGCTCCTACAATGAGCAGTTCTTC
CASSIVAGGSYNEQFF
>TRBD2|TRBV5-1|TRBJ2-3|-
TGCGCCAGCAGCCTACCAACGGGGGGGCGGGCAGATACGCAGTATTTT
CASSLPTGGRADTQYF
>-|TRBV5-4|TRBJ1-1|once
TGTGCCAGCAGCCCGCAGGGTCCGAACACTGAAGCTTTCTTT
CASSPQGPNTEAFF
>-|TRBV2|TRBJ1-2|-
TGTGCCAGCAGCACTACGGGGAGCTATGGCTACACCTTC
CASSTTGSYGYTF
>-|TRBV5-1|TRBJ1-1|-
TGCGCCAGCAGCGCCACAGGACTGAACACTGAAGCTTTCTTT
CASSATGLNTEAFF
>-|TRBV7-9|TRBJ2-3|once
TGTGCCAGCAGCTGGACTGTAGATACGCAGTATTTT
CASSWTVDTQYF
>-|TRBV28|TRBJ1-1|many
TGTGCCAGCAGTTTTAGGGGGGGCACTGAAGCTTTCTTT
CASSFRGGTEAFF
>TRBD2|TRBV6-5|TRBJ2-6|-
TGTGCCAGCAGTTGGGGGGGTTCTGGGGCCAACGTCCTGACTTTC
CASSWGGSGANVLTF
>-|TRBV7-9|TRBJ1-2|-
TGTGCCAGCAGCTTATTGGGGCCACGGGGCTACACCTTC
CASSLLGPRGYTF
>-|TRBV7-2|TRBJ1-4|-
TGTGCCAGCAGCCCACTGAAGACCCGAACTAGTGGTGAAAAACTGTTTTTT
CASSPLKTRTSGEKLFF
>-|TRBV7-8|TRBJ2-1|-
TGTGCCAGCAGCTTACAGTACGACAATGAGCAGTTCTTC
CASSLQYDNEQFF
>-|TRBV3-1/TRBV3-2|TRBJ2-1|once
TGTGCCAGCAGCCAAGATTTAGCGACTATAAGTGAGCAGTTCTTC
CASSQDLATISEQFF
>-|TRBV6-5|TRBJ1-1|-
TGTGCCAGCAGGAGGGTCGCGGACACTGAAGCTTTCTTT
CASRRVADTEAFF
>TRBD2|TRBV7-6|TRBJ2-5|once
TGTGCCAGCAGCGCCCAGATAGGGGGACTAGCGGGGGAGACCCAGTACTTC
CASSAQIGGLAGETQYF
>-|TRBV30|TRBJ1-2|-
TGTGCCTGGAGTGTAGGGGGGGACCTCTATGGCTACACCTTC
CAWSVGGDLYGYTF
>-|TRBV15|TRBJ1-2|-
TGTGCCACCAGCAGGGGCCTGCGCGAGACAGGCGGCTACACCTTC
CATSRGLRETGGYTF
>TRBD1|TRBV9|TRBJ2-3|-
TGTGCCAGCAGCGTGTGGACAGGGCCCCCAGATACGCAGTATTTT
CASSVWTGPPDTQYF
>-|TRBV6-5|TRBJ1-5|-
TGTGCCAGCAGTCGTGACACCAATCAGCCCCAGCATTTT
CASSRDTNQPQHF
>TRBD2|TRBV9|TRBJ2-1|-
TGTGCCAGCAGCGTAGACCCAGCCGGGAGGACCGGTGAGCAGTTCTTC
CASSVDPAGRTGEQFF
>TRBD2|TRBV7-9|TRBJ2-3|-
TGTGCCAGCAGCTTGCTAGGACTAGCGGGGACAGATACGCAGTATTTT
CASSLLGLAGTDTQYF
>-|TRBV5-6|TRBJ2-5|-
TGTGCCAGCAGCTTGGCGGGACAAATCCAAGAGACCCAGTACTTC
CASSLAGQIQETQYF
>-|TRBV7-9|TRBJ2-4|once
TGTGCCAGCAGCTTATTGATCGGAGCCAAAAACATTCAGTACTTC
CASSLLIGAKNIQYF
>-|TRBV7-6|TRBJ1-5|-
TGTGCCAGCAGCCCTAGTTGGGGGCCAAATCAGCCCCAGCATTTT
CASSPSWGPNQPQHF
>-|TRBV7-2|TRBJ1-1|-
TGTGCCAGCAGCCCCACAGGGCAGAACACTGAAGCTTTCTTT
CASSPTGQNTEAFF
>TRBD1|TRBV6-6|TRBJ1-5|-
TGTGCCAGCAGTTTGGACAGGGGGCGTGGGCAGCCCCAGCATTTT
CASSLDRGRGQPQHF
>TRBD1|TRBV2|TRBJ1-4|-
TGTGCCAGCAGGGAGGGACAGGATAATGAAAAACTGTTTTTT
CASREGQDNEKLFF
>TRBD1|TRBV7-9|TRBJ2-2|-
TGTGCCAGCAGCTTAAGGGACAGGGGGCATTCCGGGGAGCTGTTTTTT
CASSLRDRGHSGELFF
>-|TRBV4-2|TRBJ2-1|-
TGTGCCAGCAGCCAGATAGCCCGGGACTATGAGCAGTTCTTC
CASSQIARDYEQFF
>TRBD1|TRBV7-6|TRBJ1-1|once
TGTGCCAGCAGCTTAGGGGGCGGGACAGGGGACTTAGACACTGAAGCTTTCTTT
CASSLGGGTGDLDTEAFF
>TRBD1|TRBV6-5|TRBJ1-2|-
TGTGCCAGCAGTTACTTTACAGGGGGCAGCTATGGCTACACCTTC
CASSYFTGGSYGYTF